This paragraph covers one T cell receptor (beta chain) sequence. The antigen is undetermined. This record comes from a study of CD8+CD57+ T cells in acquired aplastic anemia. Overall study: Across the sorted CD4+ and CD8+ cells, DNA amounts averaged roughly 3 ug. Study observations and caveats: Common to patients and controls were 25 to 30 CD8+ CDR3 sequences.

Genomic DNA provided the template from which TCR beta VDJ and CDR3 profiles were obtained. Via MiXCR, TCRdb re-called the reads, giving one row per CDR3 protein. The table records some 140,000 distinct CDR3 sequences, around half of them present only once. All sequencing subjects had displayed CD8+CD57+ cell expansion on flow cytometry. Everyone among the patients had severe acquired aplastic anemia. Patients had undergone no therapy by the time their blood was sampled. The clonotype was recovered from a human donor with aplastic anemia. Source material: sorted CD4+, CD8+, or CD8+CD57+ T cells (not recorded which) from PBMCs.

CDR3 DNA sequence: TGTGCCAGTAGTATAGTAGGCGGCTACTATGGCTACACCTTC. Residues: CASSIVGGYYGYTF. V usage is TRBV19 and J usage is TRBJ1-2, with D unresolved. The CDR3 sequence is 14 residues long. V was pared by 1 base and J by 3 bases, with 9 bases between. Germline values: CDR1 LNHDA, CDR2 SQIVND (reference sequence).